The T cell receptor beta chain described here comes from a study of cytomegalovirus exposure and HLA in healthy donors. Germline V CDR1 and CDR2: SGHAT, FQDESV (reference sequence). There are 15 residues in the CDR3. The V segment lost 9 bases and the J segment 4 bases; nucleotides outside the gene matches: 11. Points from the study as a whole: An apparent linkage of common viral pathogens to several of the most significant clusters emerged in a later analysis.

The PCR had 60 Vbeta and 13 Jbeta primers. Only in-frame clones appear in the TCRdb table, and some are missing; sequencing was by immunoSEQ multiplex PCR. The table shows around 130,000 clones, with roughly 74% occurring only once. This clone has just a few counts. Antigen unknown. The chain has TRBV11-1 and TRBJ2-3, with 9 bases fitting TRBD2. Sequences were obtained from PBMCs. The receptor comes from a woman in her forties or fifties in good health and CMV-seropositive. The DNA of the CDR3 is TGTGCCAGTAGAAGCGGGACTAGCCAGCCAGATACGCAGTATTTT. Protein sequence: CASRSGTSQPDTQYF.